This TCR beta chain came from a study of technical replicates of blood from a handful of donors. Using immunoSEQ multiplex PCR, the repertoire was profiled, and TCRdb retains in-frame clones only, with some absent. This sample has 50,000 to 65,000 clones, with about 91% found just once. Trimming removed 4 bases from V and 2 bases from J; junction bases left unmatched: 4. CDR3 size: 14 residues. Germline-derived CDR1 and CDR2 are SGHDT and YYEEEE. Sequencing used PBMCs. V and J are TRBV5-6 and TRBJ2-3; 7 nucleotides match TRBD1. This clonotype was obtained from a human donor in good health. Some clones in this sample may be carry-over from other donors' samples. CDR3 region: CASSLGQVTDTQYF. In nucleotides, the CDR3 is TGTGCCAGCAGCCTAGGACAGGTCACAGATACGCAGTATTTT.